This T cell receptor beta chain stems from a study of cytomegalovirus exposure and HLA in healthy donors. Study-level background: Among several hundred genotyped donors, about 85% fell in the Caucasian-associated ancestry cluster.

The PCR ran on 60 Vbeta and 13 Jbeta primers. In the authors' methods: In a later analysis, of roughly 73 million unique beta chains, 9 million to 11 million appeared in at least two donors. TCRdb keeps only in-frame clones here, not all; method: immunoSEQ multiplex PCR. V, J and clone size derive from that table, while D and trimming were established from the DNA sequence. This sample's clone table lists under 250,000 clones. Concerning this clone itself: Antigen specificity is unknown.

Study-wide points: A later analysis reportedly found fewer N-insertions in an Asian-associated ancestry cluster than the approximately 730-donor mean. The authors later linked a missense DCLRE1C variant to TCR beta V- and J-gene trimming.

V shed 1 base and J shed 8 bases, with 6 bases lying between them. This CDR3 spans 12 amino acids. Germline V gives CDR1 LNHNV, CDR2 YYDKDF (reference sequence). The chain couples TRBV15 to TRBJ1-5; D call uncertain. This receptor was identified in a girl aged 2 to 9 in good health and CMV-seropositive. Material for sequencing was PBMCs. CDR3 sequence reads: CATSRGGEPQHF. CDR3 DNA: TGTGCCACCAGCAGAGGGGGAGAGCCCCAGCATTTT.